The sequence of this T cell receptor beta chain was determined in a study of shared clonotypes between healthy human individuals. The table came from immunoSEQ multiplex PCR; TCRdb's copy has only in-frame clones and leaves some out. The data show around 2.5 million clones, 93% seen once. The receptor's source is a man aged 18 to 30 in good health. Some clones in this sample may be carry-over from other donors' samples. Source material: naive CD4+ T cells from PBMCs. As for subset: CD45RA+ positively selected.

This CDR3 reads CASRNRGQEPQHF. CDR3 DNA: TGTGCCAGCAGAAACAGGGGGCAGGAGCCCCAGCATTTT. V and J are TRBV6-5 and TRBJ1-5; TRBD1 agrees at 9 bases. Germline V lookup: CDR1 MNHEY, CDR2 SVGAGI. The CDR3 length is 13 residues. After removal of 6 bases from V and 8 bases from J, the junction contained 5 bases not matched to a gene.